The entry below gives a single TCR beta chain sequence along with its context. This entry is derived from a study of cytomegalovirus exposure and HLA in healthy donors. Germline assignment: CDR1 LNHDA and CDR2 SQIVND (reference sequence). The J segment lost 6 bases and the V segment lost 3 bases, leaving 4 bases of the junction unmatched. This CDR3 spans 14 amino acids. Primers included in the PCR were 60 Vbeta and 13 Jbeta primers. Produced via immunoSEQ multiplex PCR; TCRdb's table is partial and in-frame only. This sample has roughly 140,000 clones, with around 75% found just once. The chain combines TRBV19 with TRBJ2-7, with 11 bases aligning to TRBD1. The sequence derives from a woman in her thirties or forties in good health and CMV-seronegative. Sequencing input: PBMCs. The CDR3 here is CASSMGQGVSEQYF. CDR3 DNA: TGTGCCAGTAGTATGGGACAGGGGGTTTCCGAGCAGTACTTC. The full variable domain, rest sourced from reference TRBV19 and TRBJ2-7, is DGGITQSPKYLFRKEGQNVTLSCEQNLNHDAMYWYRQDPGQGLRLIYYSQIVNDFQKGDIAEGYSVSREKKESFPLTVTSAQKNPTAFYLCASSMGQGVSEQYFGPGTRLTVT.